This T cell receptor beta chain was documented in a study of shared clonotypes between healthy human individuals (dated by TCRdb to 2019 to 2021). Turning to the overall study: Three men and a couple of women, aged 18 to 49 years, made up the cohort. For each donor, three plates each were used for CD4 naive and CD4 memory, two plates were used for CD8 naive, and one plate was used for CD8 memory. Blood TCR repertoires of five healthy adults were deeply sequenced to estimate repertoire size and the extent of clonotype sharing between individuals. To increase sequencing depth and limit assay-specific biases, different laboratories used diverse techniques to prepare libraries and sequence TCR repertoires. Each donor's leukapheresis produced roughly between roughly 0.85 and 10 billion PBMCs.

As concerns this clone: Its antigen is unknown. Nothing much larger sits one base from this clone, and base qualities are not available.

The donors were healthy, HIV-negative adults who had no recently reported acute infections or vaccinations. Every donor was a Caucasian adult residing in Nashville, Tennessee, USA. CD4+ T cells were enriched through magnetic negative selection, after which naive cells were positively selected on CD45RA and the remaining negative fraction served as the memory subset. After blood collection by leukapheresis, PBMCs were isolated using Ficoll-Histopaque density gradient centrifugation and then cryopreserved in the vapor phase of liquid nitrogen. Purity and quantity of every magnetically sorted T cell population were checked by analytical flow cytometry. Genomic DNA was isolated from every sorted fraction and measured by UV absorbance on a Nanodrop 2000c. V loses 1 base, J loses 1 base, and the germline ends lie 7 bases apart. The CDR3 measures 14 amino acids from cysteine to phenylalanine. Only the CDR3 DNA is retained, 42 bases long and in frame from the first base. CDR1 and CDR2 (SSHAT, FNYEAQ) derive from the germline V gene (reference sequence).

On the study overall, not on this receptor specifically: Larger estimated clonotype richness was generally found for naive subsets than for memory subsets. Based on pairwise subsampling, the degree of clonotype sharing among donors was expected to be affected by sequencing depth. Even with the large sequencing depth, rarefaction of the sorted-subset datasets indicated that sequencing was incomplete. Compared with non-shared clonotypes, the clonotypes found in all four sorted-subset donors had higher generation probabilities. When a handful of donors were compared, the shared fraction of clonotypes was 5% to 6.5% for naive CD4, 3.5% to 4% for naive CD8, 2.3% for memory CD4, and less than 0.45% for memory CD8. Because the study included a small number of donors, the genetic and exposure-history diversity represented was limited. Sampling was limited to blood, and TCR repertoires in tissue likely differ from TCR repertoires in blood.

TCR CDR3 regions were amplified from genomic DNA by multiplex PCR using the deep immunoSEQ assay. Extracted genomic DNA from each cell subset was spread evenly across all wells of several immunoSEQ 96-well plates, with each plate serving as a replicate. Each replicate PCR for sorted subsets received around 0.2 ug genomic DNA, equal to roughly 30,000 T cell genomes. Purified libraries were measured with a Qubit 3.0 fluorometer, size-checked on a Bioanalyzer 2100, and measured again with the KAPA Library Quantification kit. Every immunoSEQ 96-well plate was sequenced on a dedicated single-read 150-cycle Illumina NextSeq 550 flow cell. The study's own analysis went as follows. Because the immunoSEQ output held only junctional sequences and lacked quality scores, the filtering could not match the filtering applied to full-length reads. Sequences were annotated with PyIR, a Python wrapper for IgBLAST v1.9, and V/J genes and CDR3 were assigned using IMGT germline references. Reads were filtered out if the reads had weak V/J assignments (E-value above 1e-6), no CDR3, stop codons, out-of-frame junctions, or ambiguous translated residues. V3J clonotypes were defined as sequences sharing the same inferred V gene, J gene, and CDR3 amino acid sequence. To compute the percentage overlap between repertoires, the number of shared unique clonotypes was divided by the size of the smaller repertoire. Richness of each repertoire was evaluated using RTK rarefaction, the Chao1 estimator, and Recon v2.1 estimates of unobserved clonotypes. For all TCRbeta clonotypes obtained by the gDNA method from a few donors, generation probabilities were computed with OLGA. The table was pulled from immuneACCESS by TCRdb, which kept in-frame rearrangements only. Such tables lose some clones; where checked, under half of the loss comes from unresolved V genes, and the rest has no known cause. V and J calls and clone size are copied from that table; D and trimming were computed from the DNA. Across this sample there are some 1.4 million clones, with roughly 96% seen only once. The ten largest clones add up to about 1% of the sample.

In this chain, TRBV7-7 is recombined with TRBJ2-5, with TRBD2 as a weak D call on 6 bases. Material for sequencing was naive CD4+ T cells sorted from blood. The cell subset or site tag for this specimen amounts to: CD45RA+ positively selected. This receptor was obtained from a man aged 30-40 years in good health. The CDR3 loop reads CASSLGGVQETQYF. The nucleotides are TGTGCCAGCAGCTTAGGCGGGGTCCAAGAGACCCAGTACTTC.